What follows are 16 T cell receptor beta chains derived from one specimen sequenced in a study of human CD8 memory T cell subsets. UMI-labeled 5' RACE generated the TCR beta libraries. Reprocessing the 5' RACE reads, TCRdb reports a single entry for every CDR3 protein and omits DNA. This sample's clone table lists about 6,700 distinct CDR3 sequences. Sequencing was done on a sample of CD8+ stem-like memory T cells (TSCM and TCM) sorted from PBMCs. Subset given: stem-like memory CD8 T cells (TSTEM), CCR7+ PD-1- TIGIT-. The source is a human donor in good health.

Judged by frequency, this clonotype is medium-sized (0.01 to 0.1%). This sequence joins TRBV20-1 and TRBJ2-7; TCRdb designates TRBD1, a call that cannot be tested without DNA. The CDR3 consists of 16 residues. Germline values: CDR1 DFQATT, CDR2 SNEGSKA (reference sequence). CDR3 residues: CSAGGSTSSSSYEQYF.

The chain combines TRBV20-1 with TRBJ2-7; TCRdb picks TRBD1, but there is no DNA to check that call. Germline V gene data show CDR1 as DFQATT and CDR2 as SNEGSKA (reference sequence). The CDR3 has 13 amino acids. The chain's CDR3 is CSADRDTSYEQYF.

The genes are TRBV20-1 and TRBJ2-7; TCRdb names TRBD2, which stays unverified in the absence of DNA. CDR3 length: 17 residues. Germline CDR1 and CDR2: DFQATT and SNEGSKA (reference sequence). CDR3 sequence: CSADRTSGWTYQGEQYF.

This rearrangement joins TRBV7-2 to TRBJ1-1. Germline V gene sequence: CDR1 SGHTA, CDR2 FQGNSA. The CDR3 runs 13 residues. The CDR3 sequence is CARPQSRYTEAFF.

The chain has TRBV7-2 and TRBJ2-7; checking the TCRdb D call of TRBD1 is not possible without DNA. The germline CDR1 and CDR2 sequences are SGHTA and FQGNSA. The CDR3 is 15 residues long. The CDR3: CASSLAGPGAYEQYF.

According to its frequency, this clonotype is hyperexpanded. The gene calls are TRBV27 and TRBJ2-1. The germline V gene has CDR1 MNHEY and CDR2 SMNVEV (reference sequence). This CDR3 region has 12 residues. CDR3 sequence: CASSFGRTEQFF.

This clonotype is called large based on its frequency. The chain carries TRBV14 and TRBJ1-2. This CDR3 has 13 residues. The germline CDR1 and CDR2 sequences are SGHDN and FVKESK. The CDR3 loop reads CASSEGDRYGYTF.

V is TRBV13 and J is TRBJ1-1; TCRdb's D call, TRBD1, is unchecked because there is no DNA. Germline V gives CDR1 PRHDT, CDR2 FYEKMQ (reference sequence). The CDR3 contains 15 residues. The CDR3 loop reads CASSLTGNMNTEAFF.

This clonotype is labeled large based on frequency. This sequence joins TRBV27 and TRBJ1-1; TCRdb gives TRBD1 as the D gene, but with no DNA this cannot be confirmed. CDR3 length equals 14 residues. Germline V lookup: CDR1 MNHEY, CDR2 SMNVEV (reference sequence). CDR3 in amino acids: CATRDSLGHTEAFF.

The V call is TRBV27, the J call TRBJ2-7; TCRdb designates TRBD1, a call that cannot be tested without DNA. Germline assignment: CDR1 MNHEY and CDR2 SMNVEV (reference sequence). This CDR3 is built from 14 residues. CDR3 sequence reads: CASSPSPSGAEQYF.

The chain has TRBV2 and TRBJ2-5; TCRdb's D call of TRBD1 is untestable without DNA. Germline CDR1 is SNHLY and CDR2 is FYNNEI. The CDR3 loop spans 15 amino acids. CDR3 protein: CASSDGGIEKETQYF. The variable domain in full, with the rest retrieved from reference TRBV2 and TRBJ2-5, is EPEVTQTPSHQVTQMGQEVILRCVPISNHLYFYWYRQILGQKVEFLVSFYNNEISEKSEIFDDQFSVERPDGSNFTLKIRSTKLEDSAMYFCASSDGGIEKETQYFGPGTRLLVL.

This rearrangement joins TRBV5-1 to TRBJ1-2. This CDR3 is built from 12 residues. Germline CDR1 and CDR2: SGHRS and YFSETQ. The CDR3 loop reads CASSTYGYGYTF.

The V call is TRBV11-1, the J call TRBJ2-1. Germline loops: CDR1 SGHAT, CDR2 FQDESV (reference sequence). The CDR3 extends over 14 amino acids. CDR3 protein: CASSLAGLSNEQFF.

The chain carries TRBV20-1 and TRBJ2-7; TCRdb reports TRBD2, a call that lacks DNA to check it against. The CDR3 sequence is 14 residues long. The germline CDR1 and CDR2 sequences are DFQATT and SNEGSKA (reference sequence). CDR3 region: CSARSLAGDYEQYF.

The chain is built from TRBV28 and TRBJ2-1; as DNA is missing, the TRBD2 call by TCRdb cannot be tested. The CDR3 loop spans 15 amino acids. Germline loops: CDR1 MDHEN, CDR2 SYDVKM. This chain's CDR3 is CASSLGLAEYNEQFF.

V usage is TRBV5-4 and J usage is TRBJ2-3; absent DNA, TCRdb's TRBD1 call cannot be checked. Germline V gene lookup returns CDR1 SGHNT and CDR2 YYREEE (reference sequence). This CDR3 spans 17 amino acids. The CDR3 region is CASSLRPGQGSPNTQYF.